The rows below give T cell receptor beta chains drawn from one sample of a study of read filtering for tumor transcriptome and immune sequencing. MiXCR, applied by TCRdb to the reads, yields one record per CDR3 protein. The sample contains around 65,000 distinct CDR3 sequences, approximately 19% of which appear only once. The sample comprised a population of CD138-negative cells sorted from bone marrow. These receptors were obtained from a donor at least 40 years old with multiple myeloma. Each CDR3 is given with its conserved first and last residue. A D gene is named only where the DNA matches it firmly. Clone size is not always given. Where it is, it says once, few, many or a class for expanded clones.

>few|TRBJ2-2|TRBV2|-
CASSEKGVQGAGELFF
TGTGCCAGCAGTGAAAAGGGGGTTCAAGGCGCCGGGGAGCTGTTTTTT
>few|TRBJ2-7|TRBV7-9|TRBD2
CASSFGLVEQYF
TGTGCCAGCAGCTTCGGACTAGTTGAGCAGTACTTC
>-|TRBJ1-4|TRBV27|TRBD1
CASSDRGDEKLFF
TGTGCCAGCAGTGACAGGGGGGATGAAAAACTGTTTTTT
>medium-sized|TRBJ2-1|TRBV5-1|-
CASSLMFTEQFF
TGCGCCAGCAGCTTGATGTTCACTGAGCAGTTCTTC
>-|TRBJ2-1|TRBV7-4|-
CASSPRTENEQFF
TGTGCCAGCAGCCCTCGGACGGAAAATGAGCAGTTCTTC
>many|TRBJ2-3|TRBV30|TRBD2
CASSPGTSGRPGTDTQYF
TGTGCCTCATCCCCTGGGACTAGCGGGAGGCCAGGGACAGATACGCAGTATTTT
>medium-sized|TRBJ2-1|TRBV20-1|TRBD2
CSARTSGRAIRNEQFF
TGCAGTGCTAGGACTAGCGGGAGGGCCATCCGCAATGAGCAGTTCTTC
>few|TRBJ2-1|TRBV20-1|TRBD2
CSAGGGLAGDLTRDEQFF
TGCAGTGCTGGGGGAGGTCTAGCGGGAGACTTGACGAGGGATGAGCAGTTCTTC
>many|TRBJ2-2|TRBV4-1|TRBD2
CASSQTAGTREPGELFF
TGCGCCAGCAGCCAGACGGCCGGGACTAGAGAACCCGGGGAGCTGTTTTTT
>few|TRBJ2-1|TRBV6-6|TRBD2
CASSTASGGLYNEQFF
TGTGCCAGCAGTACAGCTAGCGGGGGGCTCTACAATGAGCAGTTCTTC
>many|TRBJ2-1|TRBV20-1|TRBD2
CSANGGGHEQFF
TGCAGTGCTAACGGGGGAGGGCATGAGCAGTTCTTC
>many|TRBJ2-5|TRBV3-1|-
CASSQRSYLGETQYF
TGTGCCAGCAGCCAAAGGTCCTATCTGGGGGAGACCCAGTACTTC
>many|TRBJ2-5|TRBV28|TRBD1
CASRRQGYPETQYF
TGTGCCAGCAGGCGACAGGGGTATCCGGAGACCCAGTACTTC
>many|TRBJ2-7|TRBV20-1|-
CSARTLYEQYF
TGCAGTGCTAGAACCCTCTACGAGCAGTACTTC
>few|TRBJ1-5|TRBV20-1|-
CSARDFGGDQPQHF
TGCAGTGCTAGAGATTTTGGGGGGGATCAGCCCCAGCATTTT
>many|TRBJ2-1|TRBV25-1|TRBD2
CASVTSGRTSSYNEQFF
TGTGCCAGCGTCACTAGCGGGAGGACGAGCTCCTACAATGAGCAGTTCTTC
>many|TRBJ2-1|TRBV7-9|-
CASDLGSINEQFF
TGTGCCAGCGACCTGGGATCCATCAATGAGCAGTTCTTC
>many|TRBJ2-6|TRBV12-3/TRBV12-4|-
CASSFQSTGANVLTF
TGTGCCAGCAGTTTCCAGAGTACTGGGGCCAACGTCCTGACTTTC
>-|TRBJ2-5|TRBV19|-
CASSRTRGLQETQYF
TGTGCCAGTAGTAGAACGCGGGGACTTCAAGAGACCCAGTACTTC
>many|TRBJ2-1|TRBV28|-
CASSLVINNEQFF
TGTGCCAGCAGTTTGGTGATCAACAATGAGCAGTTCTTC
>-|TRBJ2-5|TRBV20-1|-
CSAQRGYTEVTQYF
TGCAGTGCTCAAAGGGGATATACGGAAGTGACCCAGTACTTC
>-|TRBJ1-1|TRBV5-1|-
CAGSSGHLNTEAFF
TGCGCCGGCAGCTCGGGACACCTGAACACTGAAGCTTTCTTT
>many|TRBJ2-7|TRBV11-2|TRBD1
CASSSDRGGYYEQYF
TGTGCCAGCAGCTCGGACAGGGGGGGATACTACGAGCAGTACTTC
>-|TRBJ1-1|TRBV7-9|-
CASMKQAMNTEAFF
TGTGCCAGCATGAAACAGGCCATGAACACTGAAGCTTTCTTT
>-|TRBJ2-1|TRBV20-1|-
CSARDVSMNEQFF
TGCAGTGCTAGAGATGTAAGCATGAATGAGCAGTTCTTC
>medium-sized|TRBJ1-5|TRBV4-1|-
CASSMDSLGNQPQHF
TGCGCCAGCAGCATGGACAGCCTGGGCAATCAGCCCCAGCATTTT
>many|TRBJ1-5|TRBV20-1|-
CSARDTRQTWDQPQHF
TGCAGTGCTAGAGATACGAGGCAGACCTGGGATCAGCCCCAGCATTTT
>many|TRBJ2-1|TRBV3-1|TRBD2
CASSQGLAGNNEQFF
TGTGCCAGCAGCCAGGGACTAGCGGGGAACAATGAGCAGTTCTTC
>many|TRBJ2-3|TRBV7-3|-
CASSDSGLSTDTQYF
TGTGCCAGCAGCGACAGCGGACTTAGCACAGATACGCAGTATTTT
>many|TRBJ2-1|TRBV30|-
CAWSPRAAEQFF
TGTGCCTGGAGTCCCCGGGCGGCAGAGCAGTTCTTC
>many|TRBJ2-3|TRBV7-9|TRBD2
CASSSQTSGRKADTQYF
TGTGCCAGCAGCTCGCAGACTAGCGGGAGGAAGGCAGATACGCAGTATTTT
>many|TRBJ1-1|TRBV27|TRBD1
CASSSGQAGNTEAFF
TGTGCCAGCAGTTCGGGACAGGCTGGGAACACTGAAGCTTTCTTT
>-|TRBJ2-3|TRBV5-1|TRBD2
CASSPDRGGGSTDTQYF
TGCGCCAGCAGCCCCGATCGCGGGGGGGGTAGCACAGATACGCAGTATTTT
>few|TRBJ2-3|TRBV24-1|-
CATGTPTDTQYF
TGTGCCACCGGGACACCCACAGATACGCAGTATTTT
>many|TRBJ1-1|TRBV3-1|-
CASSRRGENTEAFF
TGTGCCAGCAGCCGAAGGGGTGAGAACACTGAAGCTTTCTTT
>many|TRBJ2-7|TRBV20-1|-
CSAVGAGTGTEYF
-
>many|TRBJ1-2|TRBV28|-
CASSSNYGYTF
TGTGCCAGCAGTTCAAACTATGGCTACACCTTC